Sequencing of this T cell receptor beta chain was carried out in a study of human T cells and chemical hapten exposure. Across the study: Throughout a study of roughly 24 weeks, patients underwent weekly scalp administration of diphenylcyclopropenone doses.

In regard to this clonotype: Its matching antigen is unknown.

Original handling: A per-sample median of roughly 96,000 TCRs was observed, with counts ranging from roughly 20,000 to 750,000. TCRdb passed the RACE reads through MiXCR, listing each CDR3 protein once. The V and J calls follow TCRdb's processing rather than the paper's. The sample holds 150,000 to 200,000 distinct CDR3 sequences, approximately 20% seen once. Time point of the sample: patch test 1, 2 weeks after DPC sensitization. Treatment indicated: therapeutic diphenylcyclopropenone sensitization with weekly scalp DPC. Study observations and caveats: In comparison with controls, expanded TCRs gave rise to a significantly larger number of large CDR3 similarity clusters.

The sequencing used whole blood, collected in connection with sensitization to the hapten diphenylcyclopropenone (DPC). The sequence derives from a woman between 50 and 59 years old with alopecia areata. Some clones in this sample may be carry-over from other donors' samples.

CDR3 sequence: CAIRGQGYEQYF. The CDR3 bases are TGTGCCATCCGAGGACAGGGCTACGAGCAGTACTTC. J is TRBJ2-7 and V is TRBV10-3; TRBD1 agrees at 8 bases. This CDR3 region has 12 residues. With V trimmed by 8 bases and J by 3 bases, 3 bases remained unmatched. CDR1 and CDR2 from the germline V gene are ENHRY and SYGVKD.